This TCR beta chain was obtained from a study of blood T cell repertoires in COVID-19. Looking at the study overall: COVID-19 samples collected from the United States, Italy and Spain covered acute and convalescent phases. PBMCs, B-cell-depleted T cells, or T cells were the source of the cDNA or gDNA that made up the material.

Original processing methods: For nucleated cells, counts were estimated from reference gene primer amplification. The method was immunoSEQ multiplex PCR; TCRdb's version includes in-frame clones alone and lacks a portion of them. D and trimming come from the DNA, and the V and J calls and clone size come from that table. The sample shows roughly 140,000 clones, 80% of them seen only once. The V gene's germline CDR1 is MDHEN and CDR2 SYDVKM. Trimming pared 8 bases from V and 2 bases from J, leaving 19 bases between. CDR3 size: 16 residues. Material for sequencing was peripheral blood. The TCR comes from a woman between 50 and 59 years old with acute or convalescent COVID-19. V usage is TRBV28 and J usage is TRBJ1-5; tentatively, D is TRBD1 (6 bases). The chain's CDR3 is CASRYLSGGRNQPQHF. In DNA form, the CDR3 reads TGTGCCAGCCGATATTTATCGGGGGGCCGCAATCAGCCCCAGCATTTT.